The rows below give T cell receptor beta chains drawn from one sample of a study of blood T cell repertoires in COVID-19. Assay used: immunoSEQ multiplex PCR; TCRdb lists only in-frame clones, some missing. The sample includes around 420,000 clones, 70% to 90% seen only once; the top ten take approximately 2%. Sequencing used PBMCs or T cells enriched from blood (not recorded which). These receptors originate from a woman aged 40 to 55 with acute COVID-19. Each CDR3 is given with its conserved first and last residue. The D gene is left open where the match is weak. The size field is filled for only some rows; it gives once, few, many or a size class.

clone_size: -
v_call: TRBV5-1
d_call: TRBD1
j_call: TRBJ1-2
cdr3_aa: CASSWGDDRGSRYGYTF
cdr3_nt: TGCGCCAGCAGCTGGGGGGATGACAGGGGATCAAGATATGGCTACACCTTC

clone_size: -
v_call: TRBV5-1
d_call: TRBD2
j_call: TRBJ2-1
cdr3_aa: CASSLGAGGPNNEQFF
cdr3_nt: TGCGCCAGCAGCTTGGGTGCGGGGGGGCCGAACAATGAGCAGTTCTTC

clone_size: -
v_call: TRBV3-1/TRBV3-2
d_call: -
j_call: TRBJ1-3
cdr3_aa: CASSPDSSGNTIYF
cdr3_nt: TGTGCCAGCAGCCCAGATAGCTCTGGAAACACCATATATTTT

clone_size: few
v_call: TRBV6-5
d_call: -
j_call: TRBJ2-5
cdr3_aa: CASSYSPQNREGTQYF
cdr3_nt: TGTGCCAGCAGTTACTCCCCCCAAAACAGGGAGGGGACCCAGTACTTC

clone_size: few
v_call: TRBV19
d_call: -
j_call: TRBJ1-5
cdr3_aa: CASSHGSNQPQHF
cdr3_nt: TGTGCCAGTAGCCACGGTAGCAATCAGCCCCAGCATTTT

clone_size: -
v_call: TRBV5-8
d_call: TRBD2
j_call: TRBJ2-7
cdr3_aa: CASSLAPGLVSYEQYF
cdr3_nt: TGTGCCAGCAGCTTGGCCCCGGGACTAGTCTCCTACGAGCAGTACTTC

clone_size: -
v_call: TRBV20-1
d_call: -
j_call: TRBJ1-1
cdr3_aa: CSASYRQGNTEAFF
cdr3_nt: TGCAGTGCTAGTTATCGGCAGGGGAACACTGAAGCTTTCTTT

clone_size: -
v_call: TRBV19
d_call: -
j_call: TRBJ1-1
cdr3_aa: CASTPTVMNTEAFF
cdr3_nt: TGTGCCAGTACCCCGACAGTAATGAACACTGAAGCTTTCTTT

clone_size: -
v_call: TRBV12-3/TRBV12-4
d_call: -
j_call: TRBJ1-4
cdr3_aa: CASSPGAPGKLFF
cdr3_nt: TGTGCCAGCAGTCCAGGGGCCCCGGGGAAACTGTTTTTT

clone_size: -
v_call: TRBV11-2
d_call: -
j_call: TRBJ1-1
cdr3_aa: CASSPTTNTEAFF
cdr3_nt: TGTGCCAGCAGCCCTACCACGAACACTGAAGCTTTCTTT

clone_size: -
v_call: TRBV19
d_call: TRBD1
j_call: TRBJ2-1
cdr3_aa: CASSIPGQGVHEQFF
cdr3_nt: TGTGCCAGTAGTATCCCCGGACAGGGAGTACATGAGCAGTTCTTC

clone_size: -
v_call: TRBV5-1
d_call: -
j_call: TRBJ2-1
cdr3_aa: CASSLGQSSSYNEQFF
cdr3_nt: TGCGCCAGCAGCTTGGGCCAGTCTAGCTCCTACAATGAGCAGTTCTTC

clone_size: -
v_call: TRBV19
d_call: -
j_call: TRBJ1-5
cdr3_aa: CASSIGSRYQPQHF
cdr3_nt: TGTGCCAGTAGTATAGGGTCCAGGTACCAGCCCCAGCATTTT

clone_size: -
v_call: TRBV6-5
d_call: -
j_call: TRBJ1-2
cdr3_aa: CASTGDYGYTF
cdr3_nt: TGTGCCAGCACCGGGGACTATGGCTACACCTTC

clone_size: -
v_call: TRBV3-1/TRBV3-2
d_call: TRBD1
j_call: TRBJ1-2
cdr3_aa: CASSRQGQDYGYTF
cdr3_nt: TGTGCCAGCAGTAGACAGGGGCAAGACTATGGCTACACCTTC

clone_size: once
v_call: TRBV3-1/TRBV3-2
d_call: -
j_call: TRBJ1-1
cdr3_aa: CASSTRGTNTEAFF
cdr3_nt: TGTGCCAGCAGCACTCGAGGTACAAACACTGAAGCTTTCTTT

clone_size: -
v_call: TRBV19
d_call: TRBD1
j_call: TRBJ2-1
cdr3_aa: CASSMVGDRVVDEQFF
cdr3_nt: TGTGCCAGTAGTATGGTTGGAGACAGGGTCGTTGATGAGCAGTTCTTC

clone_size: -
v_call: TRBV3-1/TRBV3-2
d_call: -
j_call: TRBJ2-5
cdr3_aa: CASSQGNSQETQYF
cdr3_nt: TGTGCCAGCAGCCAAGGAAATAGCCAAGAGACCCAGTACTTC

clone_size: once
v_call: TRBV19
d_call: -
j_call: TRBJ1-1
cdr3_aa: CASTTGGSQGTEAFF
cdr3_nt: TGTGCCAGTACGACCGGGGGGTCTCAAGGGACTGAAGCTTTCTTT

clone_size: -
v_call: TRBV30
d_call: TRBD2
j_call: TRBJ2-1
cdr3_aa: CAWNALAGGHNEQFF
cdr3_nt: TGTGCCTGGAATGCTCTAGCGGGGGGCCACAATGAGCAGTTCTTC

clone_size: once
v_call: TRBV19
d_call: -
j_call: TRBJ1-5
cdr3_aa: CASSINSGPQHF
cdr3_nt: TGTGCCAGTAGTATCAACTCAGGGCCCCAGCATTTT

clone_size: -
v_call: TRBV5-6
d_call: TRBD2
j_call: TRBJ2-3
cdr3_aa: CASSRRTSGIPSTDTQYF
cdr3_nt: TGTGCCAGCAGCAGAAGGACTAGCGGTATTCCTAGCACAGATACGCAGTATTTT

clone_size: -
v_call: TRBV20-1
d_call: -
j_call: TRBJ1-2
cdr3_aa: CSASYADYGYTF
cdr3_nt: TGCAGTGCTAGTTACGCGGACTATGGCTACACCTTC

clone_size: -
v_call: TRBV30
d_call: -
j_call: TRBJ2-3
cdr3_aa: CAWSGGPTDTQYF
cdr3_nt: TGTGCCTGGAGCGGGGGACCCACAGATACGCAGTATTTT

clone_size: -
v_call: TRBV5-1
d_call: TRBD1
j_call: TRBJ2-5
cdr3_aa: CASSLAPGTGGQETQYF
cdr3_nt: TGCGCCAGCAGCTTGGCTCCCGGAACAGGGGGCCAAGAGACCCAGTACTTC

clone_size: -
v_call: TRBV19
d_call: TRBD2
j_call: TRBJ2-2
cdr3_aa: CASSIRRAGVGELFF
cdr3_nt: TGTGCCAGTAGTATTCGGAGGGCGGGGGTCGGGGAGCTGTTTTTT

clone_size: -
v_call: TRBV30
d_call: TRBD1
j_call: TRBJ1-1
cdr3_aa: CAWSSGQGFTFF
cdr3_nt: TGTGCCTGGAGTTCCGGACAGGGTTTCACTTTCTTT

clone_size: -
v_call: TRBV6-5
d_call: -
j_call: TRBJ2-7
cdr3_aa: CASSYSRGFEQYF
cdr3_nt: TGTGCCAGCAGTTACTCGCGGGGCTTCGAGCAGTACTTC

clone_size: -
v_call: TRBV27
d_call: -
j_call: TRBJ1-4
cdr3_aa: CASKQGSEKLFF
cdr3_nt: TGTGCCAGTAAACAGGGAAGTGAAAAACTGTTTTTT

clone_size: -
v_call: TRBV6-1
d_call: TRBD1
j_call: TRBJ1-3
cdr3_aa: CASSEAQGQPGNTIYF
cdr3_nt: TGTGCCAGCAGTGAAGCGCAGGGACAGCCTGGAAACACCATATATTTT

clone_size: -
v_call: TRBV18
d_call: -
j_call: TRBJ2-7
cdr3_aa: CASSPTQVDEQYF
cdr3_nt: TGTGCCAGCTCACCGACGCAGGTGGACGAGCAGTACTTC

clone_size: -
v_call: TRBV5-5
d_call: -
j_call: TRBJ1-2
cdr3_aa: CASSWAGDDYGYTF
cdr3_nt: TGTGCCAGCAGCTGGGCGGGGGACGACTATGGCTACACCTTC

clone_size: once
v_call: TRBV20-1
d_call: -
j_call: TRBJ1-2
cdr3_aa: CSASNSNGYTF
cdr3_nt: TGCAGTGCTAGCAACAGCAATGGCTACACCTTC

clone_size: -
v_call: TRBV6-5
d_call: TRBD1
j_call: TRBJ1-2
cdr3_aa: CASSTRQGYGYTF
cdr3_nt: TGTGCCAGCAGTACTCGACAGGGCTATGGCTACACCTTC

clone_size: -
v_call: TRBV19
d_call: -
j_call: TRBJ1-5
cdr3_aa: CASTLAGTPSNQPQHF
cdr3_nt: TGTGCCAGTACCCTGGCCGGGACACCTAGCAATCAGCCCCAGCATTTT

clone_size: -
v_call: TRBV30
d_call: -
j_call: TRBJ1-2
cdr3_aa: CAWSPGGAGGYTF
cdr3_nt: TGTGCCTGGAGCCCTGGGGGGGCGGGTGGCTACACCTTC

clone_size: -
v_call: TRBV5-3
d_call: TRBD2
j_call: TRBJ2-5
cdr3_aa: CARSLVAGGRETQYF
cdr3_nt: TGTGCCAGAAGCTTGGTTGCGGGGGGCAGGGAGACCCAGTACTTC

clone_size: -
v_call: TRBV7-8
d_call: TRBD2
j_call: TRBJ2-7
cdr3_aa: CASSPRAGLAGTTYEQYF
cdr3_nt: TGTGCCAGCAGCCCAAGGGCGGGACTAGCGGGGACCACCTACGAGCAGTACTTC

clone_size: -
v_call: TRBV5-4
d_call: -
j_call: TRBJ2-3
cdr3_aa: CASSSEADGTDTQYF
cdr3_nt: TGTGCCAGCAGCTCAGAAGCGGACGGTACAGATACGCAGTATTTT

clone_size: -
v_call: TRBV6-5
d_call: -
j_call: TRBJ1-1
cdr3_aa: CASMRGSNTEAFF
cdr3_nt: TGTGCCAGCATGAGGGGGAGCAACACTGAAGCTTTCTTT

clone_size: once
v_call: TRBV7-8
d_call: TRBD2
j_call: TRBJ2-1
cdr3_aa: CASSPGLAGGSYNEQFF
cdr3_nt: TGTGCCAGCAGCCCGGGACTAGCGGGAGGCTCCTACAATGAGCAGTTCTTC

clone_size: -
v_call: TRBV7-6
d_call: TRBD2
j_call: TRBJ2-1
cdr3_aa: CASRQTSGGANEQFF
cdr3_nt: TGTGCCAGCAGACAAACTAGCGGGGGGGCTAATGAGCAGTTCTTC

clone_size: -
v_call: TRBV6-5
d_call: -
j_call: TRBJ2-7
cdr3_aa: CASRSGRVYEQYF
cdr3_nt: TGTGCCAGCAGGTCCGGCAGGGTCTACGAGCAGTACTTC

clone_size: once
v_call: TRBV7-9
d_call: TRBD1
j_call: TRBJ2-2
cdr3_aa: CASSLQGADTGELFF
cdr3_nt: TGTGCCAGCAGCTTACAGGGGGCCGACACCGGGGAGCTGTTTTTT

clone_size: -
v_call: TRBV6-5
d_call: -
j_call: TRBJ1-3
cdr3_aa: CASSSDGGSGNTIYF
cdr3_nt: TGTGCCAGCAGTAGCGACGGTGGCTCTGGAAACACCATATATTTT

clone_size: -
v_call: TRBV7-9
d_call: -
j_call: TRBJ2-7
cdr3_aa: CASGRSSYEQYF
cdr3_nt: TGTGCCAGCGGCCGGAGCTCCTACGAGCAGTACTTC

clone_size: -
v_call: TRBV5-8
d_call: TRBD1
j_call: TRBJ2-7
cdr3_aa: CASTGANYEQYF
cdr3_nt: TGTGCCAGTACAGGGGCAAACTACGAGCAGTACTTC

clone_size: once
v_call: TRBV24-1
d_call: -
j_call: TRBJ2-7
cdr3_aa: CATSDSPRGEQYF
cdr3_nt: TGTGCCACCAGTGATTCCCCCCGCGGGGAGCAGTACTTC

clone_size: few
v_call: TRBV6-1
d_call: TRBD1
j_call: TRBJ1-4
cdr3_aa: CASSEKPYWTGGEKLFF
cdr3_nt: TGTGCCAGCAGTGAAAAACCATATTGGACAGGGGGTGAAAAACTGTTTTTT

clone_size: -
v_call: TRBV29-1
d_call: TRBD1
j_call: TRBJ1-2
cdr3_aa: CSVERTGYGYTF
cdr3_nt: TGCAGCGTTGAAAGGACAGGATATGGCTACACCTTC

clone_size: -
v_call: TRBV25-1
d_call: -
j_call: TRBJ2-7
cdr3_aa: CASSGGDTYEQYF
cdr3_nt: TGTGCCAGCAGTGGGGGAGACACTTACGAGCAGTACTTC

clone_size: -
v_call: TRBV2
d_call: TRBD1
j_call: TRBJ1-6
cdr3_aa: CASSVTGGDSPLHF
cdr3_nt: TGTGCCAGCAGCGTGACAGGGGGGGATTCACCCCTCCACTTT

clone_size: -
v_call: TRBV19
d_call: -
j_call: TRBJ2-1
cdr3_aa: CASSILDTDNEQFF
cdr3_nt: TGTGCCAGTAGTATCCTGGACACAGACAATGAGCAGTTCTTC

clone_size: -
v_call: TRBV4-2
d_call: TRBD2
j_call: TRBJ2-7
cdr3_aa: CASSQESPRGGYEQYF
cdr3_nt: TGTGCCAGCAGCCAAGAAAGTCCCCGGGGGGGCTACGAGCAGTACTTC

clone_size: once
v_call: TRBV5-1
d_call: TRBD2
j_call: TRBJ2-3
cdr3_aa: CASSLGGLAGASTDTQYF
cdr3_nt: TGCGCCAGCAGCTTGGGAGGTCTAGCGGGGGCCAGCACAGATACGCAGTATTTT

clone_size: -
v_call: TRBV19
d_call: TRBD2
j_call: TRBJ2-7
cdr3_aa: CASSRTSSVSYEQYF
cdr3_nt: TGTGCCAGTAGTAGGACTAGCTCCGTCTCCTACGAGCAGTACTTC

clone_size: -
v_call: TRBV7-6
d_call: TRBD2
j_call: TRBJ2-3
cdr3_aa: CASSPRTSGSTDTQYF
cdr3_nt: TGTGCCAGCAGCCCCCGGACTAGCGGAAGCACAGATACGCAGTATTTT

clone_size: -
v_call: TRBV18
d_call: TRBD1
j_call: TRBJ1-2
cdr3_aa: CASSPGPAGGIYGYTF
cdr3_nt: TGTGCCAGCTCACCCGGCCCGGCAGGGGGCATCTATGGCTACACCTTC

clone_size: -
v_call: TRBV7-9
d_call: TRBD1
j_call: TRBJ1-1
cdr3_aa: CASNPDRGDTEAFF
cdr3_nt: TGTGCCAGCAACCCGGACAGGGGGGACACTGAAGCTTTCTTT

clone_size: -
v_call: TRBV5-8
d_call: TRBD2
j_call: TRBJ2-1
cdr3_aa: CASSPFGTSGRYNEQFF
cdr3_nt: TGTGCCAGCAGCCCATTCGGGACTAGCGGGCGATACAATGAGCAGTTCTTC